The entry below gives a single T cell receptor (beta chain) sequence along with its context. Antigen: not known. The CDR3 is 14 residues long. The junction had 4 bases not matched to a gene; V was cut back by 3 bases and J by 7 bases. From germline, CDR1 is LNHDA and CDR2 SQIVND (reference sequence). These data come from a study of CD8 T cells in ankylosing spondylitis. Study-wide results and limits: Before this, some motif variants had been reported in reactive arthritis synovial fluid and blood. Significantly higher representation of disease-linked clones was reported for matched ankylosing spondylitis synovial fluid. A CD8+ phenotype characterized the disease-linked clones, which were relatively rare in peripheral blood. Characteristic, it appeared, of ankylosing spondylitis blood was a TCR beta motif of 7 or 8 highly homologous variants.

Quantitative molecular-barcoded 5'-RACE generated the TCR beta libraries. Via MiXCR, TCRdb re-called the 5' RACE reads, giving one row per CDR3 protein. The sample has a few hundred thousand distinct CDR3 sequences; 6.5% to 10% are singletons. The sample was blood, either unsorted or a sorted T cell fraction (not recorded which). This TCR was sampled from a male donor with ankylosing spondylitis. The chain is built from TRBV19 and TRBJ1-5, with TRBD1 matching over 9 bases. The CDR3 nucleotides are TGTGCCAGTAGTATGACAGGGGGTTTCCAGCCCCAGCATTTT. It specifies CASSMTGGFQPQHF.